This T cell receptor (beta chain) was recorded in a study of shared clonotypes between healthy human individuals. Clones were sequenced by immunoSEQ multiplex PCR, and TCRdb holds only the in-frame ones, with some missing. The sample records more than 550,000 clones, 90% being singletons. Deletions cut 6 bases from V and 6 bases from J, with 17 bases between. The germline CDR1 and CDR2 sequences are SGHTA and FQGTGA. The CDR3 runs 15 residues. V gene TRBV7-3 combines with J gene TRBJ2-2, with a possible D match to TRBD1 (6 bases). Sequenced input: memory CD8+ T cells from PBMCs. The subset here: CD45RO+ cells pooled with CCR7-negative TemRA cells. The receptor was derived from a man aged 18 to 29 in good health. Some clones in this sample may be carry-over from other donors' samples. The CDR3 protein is CASRSRGAGSGELFF. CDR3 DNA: TGTGCCAGCAGGTCCAGGGGCGCCGGGTCCGGGGAGCTGTTTTTT.